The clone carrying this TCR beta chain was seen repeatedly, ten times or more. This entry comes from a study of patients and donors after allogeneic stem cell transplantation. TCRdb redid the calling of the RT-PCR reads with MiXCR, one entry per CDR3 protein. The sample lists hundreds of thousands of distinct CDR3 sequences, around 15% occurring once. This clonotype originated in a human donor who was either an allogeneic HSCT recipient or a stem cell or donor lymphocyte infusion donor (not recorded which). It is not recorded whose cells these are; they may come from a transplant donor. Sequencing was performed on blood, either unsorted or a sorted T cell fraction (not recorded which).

CDR3 loop: CASSLTGGMESYEQYF. CDR3 bases: TGTGCCAGCAGCCTTACAGGGGGCATGGAATCCTACGAGCAGTACTTC. This sequence joins TRBV3-1 and TRBJ2-7; TRBD1 agrees at 9 bases. CDR1 and CDR2 (germline): LGHDT, YNNKEL (reference sequence). V dropped 4 bases and J dropped 1; count of bases not matched to a gene: 8. This CDR3 is built from 16 residues.